This T cell receptor (beta chain) stems from a study of T cell changes during pregnancy in multiple sclerosis (dated by TCRdb to the late 2010s). Background for the entire study: The study looked at changes in the T cell repertoire across pregnancy in women with multiple sclerosis.

Via the germline V gene, CDR1 is SGHVS and CDR2 FNYEAQ. V lost 5 bases and J lost 1 base; the stretch between them is 15 bases long. From its cysteine to its phenylalanine, the CDR3 spans 15 amino acids. CDR3 DNA is the only sequence kept; it has 45 bases, read in frame from the first base. This clone turned up a few times. What antigen it recognizes has not been identified. No qualities accompany the bases; no much larger clone lies one base away. Library creation used the immunoSEQ multiplex PCR assay. What TCRdb holds here is the immuneACCESS table cut down to in-frame rearrangements. Part of the clones is not present; checked against another copy, under half of the missing clones reflect an unresolved V gene, and the others are unexplained. This sample gives around 44,000 clones in total; approximately 92% of them show up just once. The ten largest account for 1% to 1.5% of the sample.

This clonotype originated in a female donor with multiple sclerosis, enrolled in a pregnancy study. The specimen sequenced was peripheral blood. This sequence uses TRBV7-6 and TRBJ2-7; perhaps TRBD2 is the D gene, with 6 bases matching. CDR3 loop: CASSPRGGSSYEQYF. The bases read TGTGCCAGCAGCCCCCGGGGAGGCTCTTCCTACGAGCAGTACTTC. Supplemented by the reference TRBV7-6 and TRBJ2-7 proteins around the CDR3, the complete variable domain is GAGVSQSPRYKVTKRGQDVALRCDPISGHVSLYWYRQALGQGPEFLTYFNYEAQQDKSGLPNDRFSAERPEGSISTLTIQRTEQRDSAMYRCASSPRGGSSYEQYFGPGTRLTVT.